A selection of T cell receptor beta chains follows, all from one sample in a study of cytomegalovirus exposure and HLA in healthy donors. Some clones are missing from TCRdb's copy, which holds only in-frame ones; the method was immunoSEQ multiplex PCR. The table has some 150,000 clones, about 86% seen once; the top ten hold roughly 1.3%. Specimen: PBMCs. Receptors originate from a woman in her twenties or thirties in good health and CMV-seronegative. The CDR3 runs from the conserved cysteine through the conserved F or W. Part of the rows lack a size; the others show once, few, many or a class for expanded clones.

J: TRBJ1-4; V: TRBV5-1; size: NA; CDR3: CASSPRTGESEKLFF
J: TRBJ2-7; V: TRBV6-1; size: NA; CDR3: CASSGRGLNEQYF
J: TRBJ2-5; V: TRBV27; size: NA; CDR3: CASSFAGTGNQETQYF
J: TRBJ2-5; V: TRBV7-8; size: NA; CDR3: CASSPSPGTGETQYF
J: TRBJ1-5; V: TRBV27; size: NA; CDR3: CASSLIAGSQPQHF
J: TRBJ1-4; V: TRBV29-1; size: NA; CDR3: CSVEAESQGAPEKLFF
J: TRBJ1-3; V: TRBV6-1; size: NA; CDR3: CASSGQGGNTIYF
J: TRBJ2-1; V: TRBV27; size: NA; CDR3: CASSGAGGAGYNEQFF
J: TRBJ1-2; V: TRBV6-1; size: NA; CDR3: CASSERGNGYTF
J: TRBJ1-5; V: TRBV5-1; size: NA; CDR3: CASSQGAGGQPQHF
J: TRBJ2-5; V: TRBV27; size: NA; CDR3: CASSFRSGGETQYF
J: TRBJ2-7; V: TRBV6-5; size: NA; CDR3: CASRYSGALYEQYF
J: TRBJ1-2; V: TRBV27; size: NA; CDR3: CASSTGNGYTF
J: TRBJ2-1; V: TRBV15; size: NA; CDR3: CATSTGVESYNEQFF
J: TRBJ2-7; V: TRBV5-1; size: NA; CDR3: CASSSFGGTSYEQYF
J: TRBJ2-7; V: TRBV6-5; size: NA; CDR3: CASSYSVGDSYEQYF
J: TRBJ2-1; V: TRBV4-2; size: NA; CDR3: CASSQTAEQFF
J: TRBJ2-5; V: TRBV6-5; size: NA; CDR3: CASTLNGLDRETQYF
J: TRBJ2-1; V: TRBV5-1; size: once; CDR3: CTSSFSGGYNEQFF
J: TRBJ2-7; V: TRBV5-1; size: NA; CDR3: CASSWDRPSAYEQYF
J: TRBJ1-5; V: TRBV19; size: NA; CDR3: CASSIENQPQHF
J: TRBJ2-7; V: TRBV30; size: NA; CDR3: CAWRPREGYEQYF
J: TRBJ1-1; V: TRBV25-1; size: NA; CDR3: CASSDGGTEAFF
J: TRBJ1-2; V: TRBV5-1; size: few; CDR3: CASSLGGIDGYTF
J: TRBJ1-1; V: TRBV27; size: NA; CDR3: CASSLSGGGTEAFF
J: TRBJ2-7; V: TRBV19; size: NA; CDR3: CASTARQGSSYEQYF
J: TRBJ2-7; V: TRBV6-1; size: NA; CDR3: CASRGTGPTYEQYF
J: TRBJ2-2; V: TRBV14; size: NA; CDR3: CASSLSGNTGELFF
J: TRBJ2-2; V: TRBV25-1; size: NA; CDR3: CASSDMGQGIDTGELFF
J: TRBJ1-5; V: TRBV4-1; size: NA; CDR3: CASSQVGAGADSKPQHF
J: TRBJ2-2; V: TRBV9; size: NA; CDR3: CASSLNTGELFF
J: TRBJ2-7; V: TRBV7-6; size: once; CDR3: CASSFARDTSGEQYF